Listed below are T cell receptor beta chains from one sample, sequenced in a study of human T cells and chemical hapten exposure. A single record per CDR3 protein comes from TCRdb applying MiXCR to the RACE reads. This sample has 200,000 to 300,000 distinct CDR3 sequences; about 9.4% occur once, and the top ten carry under 2.5%. Sequencing was performed on whole blood, taken in connection with sensitization to the hapten diphenylcyclopropenone (DPC). Every receptor here comes from a woman aged 40 to 49 with alopecia areata. Some clones in this sample may be carry-over from other donors' samples. CDR3s include the opening cysteine and the closing phenylalanine or tryptophan.

cdr3_aa j_call v_call
CASSLQGASYNEQFF TRBJ2-1 TRBV7-9
CSATPNDRATDTQYF TRBJ2-3 TRBV20-1
CASSLSGNIVYEQYF TRBJ2-7 TRBV5-6
CSAREAGNSYEQYF TRBJ2-7 TRBV20-1
CASSLVPSSEQFF TRBJ2-1 TRBV7-2
CASSGGQTSTDTQYF TRBJ2-3 TRBV5-1
CASSHGTSAIYGYTF TRBJ1-2 TRBV4-3
CASSPRTSGSHEQYF TRBJ2-7 TRBV7-2
CASINDPAYSSKYF TRBJ2-7 TRBV2
CASSQAAGGRRGTDTQYF TRBJ2-3 TRBV4-2
CASSYRGPRSGNTIYF TRBJ1-3 TRBV6-2/TRBV6-3
CASTIRYEQYF TRBJ2-7 TRBV6-1
CATAGFRDTEAFF TRBJ1-1 TRBV28
CASSRWAGDTGELFF TRBJ2-2 TRBV7-2
CASTGGSTEAFF TRBJ1-1 TRBV6-1
CASSFMRLAGGGTQYF TRBJ2-5 TRBV7-2
CASSLGSARATGELFF TRBJ2-2 TRBV7-2
CASSLLGYGYTF TRBJ1-2 TRBV5-5
CSVETGQLYNEQFF TRBJ2-1 TRBV29-1
CASSAPLAGLTDTQYF TRBJ2-3 TRBV12-3/TRBV12-4
CSARAEPNTEAFF TRBJ1-1 TRBV20-1
CASSSGAGAPYEQYF TRBJ2-7 TRBV6-5
CASSERAGYPSYEQYF TRBJ2-7 TRBV6-1
CASSLARGQHQETQYF TRBJ2-5 TRBV12-3/TRBV12-4
CASSPQFEDTQYF TRBJ2-3 TRBV11-2
CASLGLYFNEQFF TRBJ2-1 TRBV28
CASRQGDEGGELFF TRBJ2-2 TRBV2
CAVSGLAGGEQYF TRBJ2-7 TRBV10-3
CASSFSLAGGAYNEQFF TRBJ2-1 TRBV12-3/TRBV12-4
CSGGDNYGYTF TRBJ1-2 TRBV29-1
CAISAGGVFSYEQYF TRBJ2-7 TRBV10-3
CASSETARGAFF TRBJ1-1 TRBV25-1
CATSDPMGDRPNTGELFF TRBJ2-2 TRBV24-1
CSVRGSDRDGETQYF TRBJ2-5 TRBV29-1
CASSFDVGSYEQYF TRBJ2-7 TRBV7-2
CASSDHTRKNGYTF TRBJ1-2 TRBV7-2
CASSQDQPGRNSYEQYF TRBJ2-7 TRBV4-1
CSGSGIGGYEQYF TRBJ2-7 TRBV20-1
CASTPGTLGQTQYF TRBJ2-5 TRBV7-2
CATSVRLIPGELFF TRBJ2-2 TRBV24-1
CASSVDGDYGYTF TRBJ1-2 TRBV9
CASRLNSNTGELFF TRBJ2-2 TRBV4-2
CSTPGTPATEQFF TRBJ2-1 TRBV20-1
CASSERLDSGELFF TRBJ2-2 TRBV9
CASSQVRANNSPLHF TRBJ1-6 TRBV4-3
CASRGPPRDTEAFF TRBJ1-1 TRBV28
CASRLRMGGYTF TRBJ1-2 TRBV6-1
CAWSVGLPNEQFF TRBJ2-1 TRBV30
CASSPDLGEKLFF TRBJ1-4 TRBV7-8
CASSLLAGGVEQYF TRBJ2-7 TRBV12-3/TRBV12-4
CASSFNPTDTQYF TRBJ2-3 TRBV5-1
CSGAAGVYNEQFF TRBJ2-1 TRBV20-1
CSAMTRFLTDTQYF TRBJ2-3 TRBV20-1
CASSPLGTGFSGANVLTF TRBJ2-6 TRBV7-6
CASSPSYRGLGEQYF TRBJ2-7 TRBV7-9
CASSQATQSAEAFF TRBJ1-1 TRBV4-2
CASRSGTDYEKLFF TRBJ1-4 TRBV6-5
CSAQAASTEAFF TRBJ1-1 TRBV29-1
CASQPRQGSSTDTQYF TRBJ2-3 TRBV5-1